This TCR beta chain was obtained from a study of T cell clones after liver transplantation. Sorting of unstimulated PBMCs yielded separate CD3+CD4+ and CD3+CD8+ fractions. Produced via immunoSEQ multiplex PCR; TCRdb's table is partial and in-frame only. The repertoire holds just over 60,000 clones, with around 75% as singletons. The CDR3 runs to 15 residues. Germline-derived CDR1 and CDR2 are MNHNS and SASEGT. The V segment lost 6 bases and the J segment 1 base; nucleotides outside the gene matches: 2. This clone has just one count. The chain combines TRBV6-1 with TRBJ2-3, with TRBD2 matching over 12 bases. The starting material was CD4+ T cells from blood, obtained before liver transplant. The origin of this receptor is a human donor who received a liver transplant. The CDR3 DNA reads as TGTGCCAGCAGGAGACTAGCGGGGGGCACAGATACGCAGTATTTT. This codes for CASRRLAGGTDTQYF.